This T cell receptor (beta chain) comes out of a study of cytomegalovirus exposure and HLA in healthy donors. The PCR used 60 Vbeta and 13 Jbeta primers. Here immunoSEQ multiplex PCR was the method, and the copy in TCRdb shows in-frame clones only, minus some. The sample contains 150,000 to 200,000 clones, 80% to 90% of which appear only once. Between the trimmed V and J ends, which lost 6 bases and 4 bases, there was a span of 16 bases. Germline CDR1 is MNHEY and CDR2 is SVGAGI. The CDR3 sequence is 15 residues long. This clonotype was obtained from a young man in good health and CMV-seropositive. Sequencing used PBMCs. V is TRBV6-5 and J is TRBJ2-1, with D possibly TRBD2 on 5 matching bases. CDR3 in amino acids: CASSRGLARYNEQFF. In DNA form, the CDR3 reads TGTGCCAGCAGCCGCGGGCTAGCAAGGTACAATGAGCAGTTCTTC.